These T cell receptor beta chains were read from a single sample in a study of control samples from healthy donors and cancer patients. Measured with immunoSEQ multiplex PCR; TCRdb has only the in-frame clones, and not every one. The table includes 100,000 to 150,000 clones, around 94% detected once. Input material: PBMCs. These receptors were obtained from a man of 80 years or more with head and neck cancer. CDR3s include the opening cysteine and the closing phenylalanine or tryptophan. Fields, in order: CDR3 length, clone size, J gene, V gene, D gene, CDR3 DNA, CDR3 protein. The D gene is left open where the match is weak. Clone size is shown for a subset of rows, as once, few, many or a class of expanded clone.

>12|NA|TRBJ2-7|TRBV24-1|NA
TGTGCCACTTCTTCCACAGGCTACGAGCAGTACTTC
CATSSTGYEQYF
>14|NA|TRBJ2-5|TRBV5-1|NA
TGCGCCAGCAGCTTCCTGGACAGTCAAGAGACCCAGTACTTC
CASSFLDSQETQYF
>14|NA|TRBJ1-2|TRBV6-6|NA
TGTGCCAGCAGTCAGGCCCCGTCCCTCTATGGCTACACCTTC
CASSQAPSLYGYTF
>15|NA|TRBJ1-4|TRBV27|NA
TGTGCCAGCAGTCCCATCGGACGTATTAATGAAAAACTGTTTTTT
CASSPIGRINEKLFF
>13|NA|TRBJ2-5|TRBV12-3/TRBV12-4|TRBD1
TGTGCCAGCAGCGACAGGGGTCAAGAGACCCAGTACTTC
CASSDRGQETQYF
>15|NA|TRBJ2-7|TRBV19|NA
TGTGCCAGTAGTATTCGGTCGGCAGGGATATACGAGCAGTACTTC
CASSIRSAGIYEQYF
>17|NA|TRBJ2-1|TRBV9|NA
TGTGCCAGCAGCGTTTCTCAGGGGCGGGGGATGGGCAATGAGCAGTTCTTC
CASSVSQGRGMGNEQFF
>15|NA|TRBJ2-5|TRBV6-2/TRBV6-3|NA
TGTGCCAGCAGTTACTCGAGGCACCCCCAAGAGACCCAGTACTTC
CASSYSRHPQETQYF
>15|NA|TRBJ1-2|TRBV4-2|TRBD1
TGTGCCAGCAGCCAACTCGGACAGGGTGGCTATGGCTACACCTTC
CASSQLGQGGYGYTF
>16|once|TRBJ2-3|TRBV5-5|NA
TGTGCCAGCAGCCCTCCGGGACCTACTAGCACAGATACGCAGTATTTT
CASSPPGPTSTDTQYF
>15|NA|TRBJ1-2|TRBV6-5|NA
TGTGCCAGCAGTTACTCAAGGAGGGCTAGCTATGGCTACACCTTC
CASSYSRRASYGYTF
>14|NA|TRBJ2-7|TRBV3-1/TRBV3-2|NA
TGTGCCAGCAGCCAAGATCCCGGGACCCCCGAGCAGTACTTC
CASSQDPGTPEQYF
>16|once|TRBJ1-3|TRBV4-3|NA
TGCGCCAGCAGCCAAGATTATGCGACCTCTGGAAACACCATATATTTT
CASSQDYATSGNTIYF
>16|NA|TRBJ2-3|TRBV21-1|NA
TGTGCCAGCAGCAAAGCGCACAGGGGTACGGGGGATACGCAGTATTTT
CASSKAHRGTGDTQYF
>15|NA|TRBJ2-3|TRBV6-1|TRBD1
TGTGCCAGCAGTGAATGGGGACAGTTCACAGATACGCAGTATTTT
CASSEWGQFTDTQYF
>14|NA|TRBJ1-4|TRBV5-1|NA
TGCGCCAGCAGCCCCTCGCAAAGGGGTGAAAAACTGTTTTTT
CASSPSQRGEKLFF
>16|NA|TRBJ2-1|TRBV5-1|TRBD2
TGCGCCAGCAGCTTGGGACTAGCGGGGTTCTACAATGAGCAGTTCTTC
CASSLGLAGFYNEQFF
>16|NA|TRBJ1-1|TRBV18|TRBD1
TGTGCCAGCTCACCACTGGACAGGGGGCGTCACACTGAAGCTTTCTTT
CASSPLDRGRHTEAFF
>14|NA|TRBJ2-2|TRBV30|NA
TGTGCCTGGAGACTCTTCTTCGAGGAAGGGGAGCTGTTTTTT
CAWRLFFEEGELFF